The 20 T cell receptor beta chains below come from one sample, sequenced in a study of T cells after yellow fever vaccination. MiXCR, applied by TCRdb to the 5' RACE reads, yields one record per CDR3 protein. In the table there are 350,000 to 550,000 distinct CDR3 sequences, around 20% of which are singletons. Source: PBMCs, taken before the yellow fever booster vaccination. Receptor source: a man younger than 30 who received the YFV17D yellow fever vaccine.

This clonotype was counted ten times or more. The rearrangement uses TRBV19 and TRBJ2-7; 7 bases align to TRBD1. The J segment lost 0 bases and the V segment lost 5 bases, leaving 4 bases of the junction unmatched. Germline V gene data show CDR1 as LNHDA and CDR2 as SQIVND (reference sequence). CDR3 size: 14 residues. The CDR3 nucleotides are TGTGCCAGTAGTCACCAGGGGGTCTCCTACGAGCAGTACTTC. Translated: CASSHQGVSYEQYF.

The chain recombines TRBV7-2 with TRBJ1-2, with a possible D match to TRBD1 (6 bases). The V end was cut by 5 bases, the J end by 7 bases, with 14 bases between. Germline-derived CDR1 and CDR2 are SGHTA and FQGNSA. CDR3 length equals 13 residues. CDR3 loop: CASSRQASAGYTF. CDR3 nucleotides: TGTGCCAGCAGCAGACAGGCCAGTGCTGGCTACACCTTC.

V gene TRBV2 combines with J gene TRBJ2-1; D is possibly TRBD1 (5 bases). The CDR3 sequence is 15 residues long. V was shortened by 2 bases and J by 4 bases, with 12 bases between the two germline ends. The V gene's germline CDR1 is SNHLY and CDR2 FYNNEI. In DNA form, the CDR3 reads TGTGCCAGCAGTGAATTGGGGCAGCCTTACAATGAGCAGTTCTTC. Its translation is CASSELGQPYNEQFF.

The chain combines TRBV30 with TRBJ2-3, with 9 bases matching TRBD2. The germline V gene encodes CDR1 GTSNPN and CDR2 SVGIG (reference sequence). CDR3 size: 14 residues. J gave up 3 bases and V 4 bases, and 5 bases lay outside the gene matches. The CDR3 protein is CAWTRLAGTDTQYF. In nucleotides, the CDR3 is TGTGCCTGGACCCGGCTAGCGGGGACAGATACGCAGTATTTT.

V gene TRBV4-3 combines with J gene TRBJ2-1, with 7 nucleotides matching TRBD1. The V gene end was trimmed by 5 bases and the J gene end by 8 bases; junction bases not matched to a gene: 9. The CDR3 has 14 residues. Germline CDR1 reads LGHNA; CDR2 reads YSLEER. This chain's CDR3 is CASSIQGSWDEQFF. In nucleotides, the CDR3 is TGCGCCAGCAGCATACAGGGGAGTTGGGATGAGCAGTTCTTC.

V usage is TRBV4-2 and J usage is TRBJ2-5; 8 bases align to TRBD2. In germline, CDR1 is LGHNA, CDR2 YNFKEQ. V gave up 0 bases and J gave up 1 base; unmatched junction bases: 1. This CDR3 contains 15 residues. CDR3 DNA sequence: TGTGCCAGCAGCCAAGATCGGGGGGGCCAAGAGACCCAGTACTTC. Translated: CASSQDRGGQETQYF.

The chain links TRBV12-3 or TRBV12-4 to TRBJ1-2; D remains ambiguous. This CDR3 spans 14 amino acids. V was pared by 5 bases and J by 0 bases, with 10 bases between. The CDR3 DNA follows: TGTGCCAGCAGTCCGAGGGAATCTAACTATGGCTACACCTTC. Amino acid sequence: CASSPRESNYGYTF.

The rearrangement uses TRBV29-1 and TRBJ2-5, with 8 positions matching TRBD2. The J segment lost 5 bases and the V segment lost 2 bases, leaving 7 bases of the junction unmatched. This CDR3 region has 14 residues. Looked up from germline, CDR1 is SQVTM and CDR2 is ANQGSEA. The CDR3 here is CSVERAGAGETQYF. The CDR3 nucleotides are TGCAGCGTTGAACGAGCGGGGGCTGGGGAGACCCAGTACTTC.

V gene TRBV20-1 combines with J gene TRBJ1-1, with 7 bases identical to TRBD1. CDR1 DFQATT and CDR2 SNEGSKA come from the germline V gene (reference sequence). The CDR3 is 15 amino acids. Unmatched junction bases numbered 5, after V lost 0 bases and J lost 1 base. In DNA, the CDR3 is TGCAGTGCTAGAGATCCCCAGGGGGGGAACACTGAAGCTTTCTTT. Translated: CSARDPQGGNTEAFF.

The genes are TRBV27 and TRBJ1-5; D possibly corresponds to TRBD1 (6 bases). Trimming pared 5 bases from V and 5 bases from J, leaving 10 bases between. This CDR3 is 13 amino acids long. CDR1 and CDR2 (germline): MNHEY, SMNVEV (reference sequence). CDR3 DNA: TGTGCCAGCAGTATGAACAGGGATCAGCCCCAGCATTTT. Translating it yields CASSMNRDQPQHF.

The chain is built from TRBV5-1 and TRBJ2-4; D remains ambiguous. Germline CDR1 and CDR2: SGHRS and YFSETQ. CDR3 length: 13 residues. Trimming took 0 bases from V and 7 from J, leaving 8 bases between them. The CDR3 loop reads CASSLGRLNIQYF. As DNA, the CDR3 is TGCGCCAGCAGCTTGGGGCGCCTTAACATTCAGTACTTC.

A few counts support this clonotype. The junction differs from germline at one of its ends, possibly a read error. The J gene is TRBJ2-6, the V gene TRBV7-3; D call uncertain. CDR1 SGHTA and CDR2 FQGTGA come from the germline V gene. The length of the CDR3 is 15 residues. The CDR3 protein is CASSPQSSVANVLTF. CDR3 in DNA: TGTGCCAGCAGCCCACAGAGTTCTGTGGCCAACGTCCTGACTTTC.

The chain carries TRBV12-5 and TRBJ2-2; 12 bases are a match to TRBD1. J lost 7 bases, V lost 7 bases, and 7 bases had no gene match. This CDR3 comprises 15 residues. From germline, CDR1 is LGHNT and CDR2 FRNRAP. Here the CDR3 reads CASAEGQGASGELFF. The CDR3 DNA follows: TGTGCTAGTGCCGAGGGACAGGGGGCAAGCGGGGAGCTGTTTTTT.

In its sample, this clonotype was seen a few times. The CDR3: CASSLVGGSPLHF. CDR3 DNA sequence: TGTGCCAGCAGTTTAGTCGGCGGGTCACCCCTCCACTTT. This chain joins TRBV12-3 or TRBV12-4 and TRBJ1-6, with D unclear. V was trimmed by 1 base and J by 10 bases, leaving 8 bases between them. The length of the CDR3 is 13 residues.

The chain is built from TRBV20-1 and TRBJ2-7, with TRBD2 matching 9 bases. V was pared by 3 bases and J by 3 bases, with 15 bases of the junction left unmatched. Germline values: CDR1 DFQATT, CDR2 SNEGSKA (reference sequence). There are 17 residues in the CDR3. DNA for the CDR3: TGCAGTGCTAGTCGCGGCGGGGGGGATACAGTTAACTACGAGCAGTACGTC. Amino acids: CSASRGGGDTVNYEQYV.

This rearrangement joins TRBV3-1 to TRBJ1-2; 10 bases are shared with TRBD1. The CDR3 loop spans 16 amino acids. The trim removed 4 bases at V and 3 bases at J, leaving 8 bases unmatched. CDR1 is LGHDT, CDR2 YNNKEL, per germline (reference sequence). CDR3 in DNA: TGTGCCAGCAGCCGCGGGACAGGGGTCCGGCACTATGGCTACACCTTC. It translates to CASSRGTGVRHYGYTF.

The chain links TRBV7-8 to TRBJ1-6, with unresolved D. V gave up 3 bases and J gave up 10 bases, with 16 bases separating them. CDR3 size: 15 residues. Looked up from germline, CDR1 is SGHVS and CDR2 is FQNEAQ. CDR3 DNA: TGTGCCAGCAGCTTCGTCGCAGGTTTAGCCTCACCCCTCCACTTT. This translates into CASSFVAGLASPLHF.

This sequence joins TRBV29-1 and TRBJ2-5; unclear D gene. Between the trimmed V and J ends, which lost 8 bases and 6 bases, there was a span of 13 bases. Germline V gene sequence: CDR1 SQVTM, CDR2 ANQGSEA. The CDR3 has 11 amino acids. For the CDR3, the DNA is TGCAGCCTCGGTTCCCGGCAGACCCAGTACTTC. This gives the protein CSLGSRQTQYF. The whole variable domain, filled in from reference TRBV29-1 and TRBJ2-5, reads SAVISQKPSRDICQRGTSLTIQCQVDSQVTMMFWYRQQPGQSLTLIATANQGSEATYESGFVIDKFPISRPNLTFSTLTVSNMSPEDSSIYLCSLGSRQTQYFGPGTRLLVL.

This clonotype was observed at least ten times. The V call is TRBV7-3, the J call TRBJ2-5; D is undetermined. CDR1 is SGHTA and CDR2 is FQGTGA in the germline V gene. This CDR3 has 13 residues. V was shortened by 2 bases and J by 1 base, with 5 bases between the two germline ends. The CDR3 nucleotides read TGTGCCAGCAGCTTATTGCCCCAAGAGACCCAGTACTTC. Protein: CASSLLPQETQYF.

The chain combines TRBV28 with TRBJ1-1; no firm D call. Trimming shortened V by 5 bases and J by 7 bases, and 11 bases separated the two germline ends. CDR3 length equals 12 residues. Germline V lookup: CDR1 MDHEN, CDR2 SYDVKM. The CDR3 reads CASSRPWSEAFF. Written as DNA, the CDR3 is TGTGCCAGCAGTCGACCCTGGAGTGAAGCTTTCTTT. Full variable domain (rest looked up from reference TRBV28 and TRBJ1-1): DVKVTQSSRYLVKRTGEKVFLECVQDMDHENMFWYRQDPGLGLRLIYFSYDVKMKEKGDIPEGYSVSREKKERFSLILESASTNQTSMYLCASSRPWSEAFFGQGTRLTVV.